This note documents a single T cell receptor (beta chain) sequence. TCRdb itself ran the 5' RACE reads through MiXCR, one entry per CDR3 protein. The data show a few hundred thousand distinct CDR3 sequences, with over 15% seen just once and roughly an eighth held by the top ten. The germline gives CDR1 DFQATT, CDR2 SNEGSKA (reference sequence). With 5 bases removed from V and 7 bases from J, the gap between germline ends came to 17 bases. The CDR3 consists of 13 residues. The data are from a study of T cells after yellow fever vaccination. The rearrangement uses TRBV20-1 and TRBJ1-2; TRBD1 is a possible D gene (5 bases). This TCR derives from a young man who received the YFV17D yellow fever vaccine. This material consisted of PBMCs, taken 15 days after the yellow fever booster vaccination. The CDR3 region has the DNA TGCAGTGCTGAACCGGGACCAAGAAGTGGCTACACCTTC. Translation gives CSAEPGPRSGYTF.